These 5 T cell receptor beta chains were sequenced from one sample in a study of shared clonotypes between healthy human individuals. The data were produced by immunoSEQ multiplex PCR, yet TCRdb's version contains in-frame clones alone and is incomplete. The sample shows fewer than 1.8 million clones, just under 99% of them seen only once. Sequencing was done on a sample of naive CD4+ T cells sorted from blood. Subset given: CD45RA+ positively selected. The source is a man aged 25 to 45 in good health.

The rearrangement links TRBV28 to TRBJ2-3; TRBD2 matches 8 bases. Germline V CDR1 and CDR2: MDHEN, SYDVKM. The CDR3 has 13 residues. Trimming cost V 4 bases and J 12 bases; bases outside gene matches: 9. CDR3 nucleotide sequence: TGTGCCAGCAGTTCCCCCGGGGGGGCCCCCCAGTATTTT. Protein product: CASSSPGGAPQYF.

The chain recombines TRBV9 with TRBJ1-2; D call uncertain. Trimming took off 1 base at V and 1 base at J, with 8 bases between the two ends. Germline values: CDR1 SGDLS, CDR2 YYNGEE. This CDR3 has 14 amino acids. CDR3 bases: TGTGCCAGCAGCGTAAAGGACCTTAACTATGGCTACACCTTC. Translated, it gives CASSVKDLNYGYTF.

The J gene is TRBJ2-3, the V gene TRBV11-2, with 10 bases that match TRBD2. Germline V gene data show CDR1 as SGHAT and CDR2 as FQNNGV. The CDR3 has 15 amino acids. Unmatched junction bases numbered 6, after V lost 8 bases and J lost 1 base. The CDR3 DNA reads as TGTGCCAGCGGTTCCGGGACTAGCGGCACAGATACGCAGTATTTT. Its translation is CASGSGTSGTDTQYF.

V gene TRBV29-1 combines with J gene TRBJ2-1, with 9 bases fitting TRBD2. Trimming cost V 4 bases and J 8 bases; bases outside gene matches: 12. CDR1 is SQVTM, CDR2 ANQGSEA, per germline. The CDR3 is made up of 15 amino acids. This CDR3 is CSVGVAGVGLDEQFF. For the CDR3, the DNA is TGCAGCGTTGGGGTAGCGGGAGTGGGTTTGGATGAGCAGTTCTTC.

The chain carries TRBV4-3 and TRBJ2-1, with TRBD2 matching over 10 bases. The CDR3 totals 18 residues. CDR1 and CDR2 (germline): LGHNA, YSLEER. Trimming took 1 base from V and 7 from J; bases not matched to a gene: 13. The CDR3, as DNA: TGCGCCAGCAGCCAAGGCAAATGGCTAGCGGGAGAGGGGAATGAGCAGTTCTTC. It specifies CASSQGKWLAGEGNEQFF.